This T cell receptor beta chain was captured by sequencing in a study of control samples from healthy donors and cancer patients. The repertoire was sequenced with immunoSEQ multiplex PCR; TCRdb's copy has only in-frame clones and lacks some. This table has tens of thousands of clones, roughly 92% appearing once. After removal of 4 bases from V and 1 base from J, the junction contained 4 bases not matched to a gene. Germline V CDR1 and CDR2: GTSNPN, SVGIG (reference sequence). The CDR3 is 14 residues long. This clone was seen a single time. This rearrangement joins TRBV30 to TRBJ1-3; 7 nucleotides align to TRBD1. The clonotype was recovered from a man aged 30 to 39 in good health. Sequences were obtained from blood. CDR3 sequence: CAWINRGSGNTIYF. In DNA form, the CDR3 reads TGTGCCTGGATAAACAGGGGATCTGGAAACACCATATATTTT. Full variable domain (outside the CDR3, taken from reference TRBV30 and TRBJ1-3): SQTIHQWPATLVQPVGSPLSLECTVEGTSNPNLYWYRQAAGRGLQLLFYSVGIGQISSEVPQNLSASRPQDRQFILSSKKLLLSDSGFYLCAWINRGSGNTIYFGEGSWLTVV.